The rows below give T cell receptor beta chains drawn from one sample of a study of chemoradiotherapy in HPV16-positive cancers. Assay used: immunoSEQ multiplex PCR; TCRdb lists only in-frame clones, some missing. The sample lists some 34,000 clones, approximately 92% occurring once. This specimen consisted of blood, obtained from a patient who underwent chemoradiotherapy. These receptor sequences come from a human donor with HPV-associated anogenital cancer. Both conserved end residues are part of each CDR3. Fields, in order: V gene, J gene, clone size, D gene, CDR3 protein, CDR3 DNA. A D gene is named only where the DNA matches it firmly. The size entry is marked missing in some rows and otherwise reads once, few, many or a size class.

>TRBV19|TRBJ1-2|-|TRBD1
CASSIVGQGKYGYTF
TGTGCCAGTAGTATAGTGGGACAGGGGAAATATGGCTACACCTTC
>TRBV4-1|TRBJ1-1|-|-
CASSPRPGTEAFF
TGCGCCAGCAGCCCAAGACCGGGAACTGAAGCTTTCTTT
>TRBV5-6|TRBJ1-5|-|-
CASSLGGSSNQPQHF
TGTGCCAGCAGCTTGGGTGGCAGCTCCAATCAGCCCCAGCATTTT
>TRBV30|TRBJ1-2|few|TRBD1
CAWTRGQGNYGYTF
TGTGCCTGGACCCGGGGACAGGGAAACTATGGCTACACCTTC
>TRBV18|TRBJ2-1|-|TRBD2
CASSPLGLAVLLLGEQFF
TGTGCCAGCTCACCACTCGGACTAGCGGTTCTCCTATTGGGTGAGCAGTTCTTC
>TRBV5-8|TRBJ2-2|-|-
CASSRETGELFF
TGTGCCAGCAGCAGGGAAACCGGGGAGCTGTTTTTT
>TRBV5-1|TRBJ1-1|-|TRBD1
CASSLRGQGAELTEAFF
TGCGCCAGCAGCTTGAGGGGACAGGGGGCGGAATTGACTGAAGCTTTCTTT
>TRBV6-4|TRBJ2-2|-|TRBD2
CASSDLAGGTGELFF
TGTGCCAGCAGTGACCTAGCGGGGGGCACCGGGGAGCTGTTTTTT
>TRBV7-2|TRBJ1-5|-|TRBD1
CASSPDRGGQPQHF
TGTGCCAGCAGCCCGGACAGGGGGGGGCAGCCCCAGCATTTT
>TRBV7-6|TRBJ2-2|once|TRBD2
CASSDTSGATVGELFF
TGTGCCAGCAGCGATACTAGCGGGGCCACGGTCGGGGAGCTGTTTTTT
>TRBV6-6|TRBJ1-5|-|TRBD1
CASRQGAGQPQHF
TGTGCCAGCAGACAGGGGGCTGGGCAGCCCCAGCATTTT
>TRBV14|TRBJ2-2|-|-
CASSNRLAGELFF
TGTGCCAGCAGCAACCGACTAGCCGGGGAGCTGTTTTTT
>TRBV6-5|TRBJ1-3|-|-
CASSITGFGNTIYF
TGTGCCAGCAGTATAACAGGGTTCGGAAACACCATATATTTT
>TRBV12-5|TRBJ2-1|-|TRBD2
CASGLLAGGPNNEQFF
TGTGCTAGTGGTTTACTAGCGGGGGGACCGAACAATGAGCAGTTCTTC
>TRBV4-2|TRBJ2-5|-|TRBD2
CASSQDGAGGPETQYF
TGTGCCAGCAGCCAAGACGGGGCGGGGGGGCCGGAGACCCAGTACTTC
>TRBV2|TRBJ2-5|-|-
CASSYGVETQYF
TGTGCCAGCAGTTATGGGGTGGAGACCCAGTACTTC
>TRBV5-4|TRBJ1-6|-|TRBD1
CASSLNRGYNSPLHF
TGTGCCAGCAGCCTTAACAGGGGTTATAATTCACCCCTCCACTTT
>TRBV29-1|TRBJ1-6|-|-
CSVGETYNSPLHF
TGCAGCGTTGGGGAAACCTATAATTCACCCCTCCACTTT
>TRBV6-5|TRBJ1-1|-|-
CASSSPGGARRAFF
TGTGCCAGCAGTTCCCCGGGGGGGGCACGGCGGGCTTTCTTT
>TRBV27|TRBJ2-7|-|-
CASSSDGSYEQYF
TGTGCCAGCAGTTCGGACGGCTCCTACGAGCAGTACTTC
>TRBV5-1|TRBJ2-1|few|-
CASSPGIYNEQFF
TGCGCCAGCAGCCCAGGGATTTACAATGAGCAGTTCTTC
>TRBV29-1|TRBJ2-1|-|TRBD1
CSAPPGTGGYNEQFF
TGCAGCGCCCCCCCTGGGACAGGGGGCTACAATGAGCAGTTCTTC
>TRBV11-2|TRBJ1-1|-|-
CASSFQGGTEAFF
TGTGCCAGCAGCTTTCAGGGTGGTACTGAAGCTTTCTTT
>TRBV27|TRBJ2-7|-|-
CASSSTYEQYF
TGTGCCAGCAGTTCTACCTACGAGCAGTACTTC
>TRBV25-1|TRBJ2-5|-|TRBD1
CASRDRGSQETQYF
TGTGCCAGCAGGGACAGGGGGAGTCAAGAGACCCAGTACTTC
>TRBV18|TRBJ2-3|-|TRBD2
CASSPPFLAGGNFTDTQYF
TGTGCCAGCTCACCACCGTTCCTAGCGGGGGGAAACTTCACAGATACGCAGTATTTT
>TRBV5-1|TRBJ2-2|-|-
CASSLITGITGELFF
TGCGCCAGCAGCTTGATAACGGGTATAACCGGGGAGCTGTTTTTT
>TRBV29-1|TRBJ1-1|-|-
CSVVPSNQGEELKAFF
TGCAGCGTTGTACCCTCAAACCAGGGAGAGGAGTTAAAAGCTTTCTTT
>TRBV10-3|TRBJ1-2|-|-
CAISTQGFGYTF
TGTGCCATCAGTACACAGGGATTTGGCTACACCTTC
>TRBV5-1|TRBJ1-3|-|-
CASSWDPGNTIYF
TGCGCCAGCAGCTGGGACCCCGGAAACACCATATATTTT
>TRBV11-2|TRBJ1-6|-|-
CASRPTGLSNSPLHF
TGTGCCAGCAGACCAACAGGGCTGAGCAATTCACCCCTCCACTTT
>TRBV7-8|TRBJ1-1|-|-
CASSLGQGQGAFF
TGTGCCAGCAGCTTAGGCCAGGGGCAGGGAGCTTTCTTT
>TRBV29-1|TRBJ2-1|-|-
CSVEDSGKEGGFF
TGCAGCGTTGAAGATTCAGGGAAGGAGGGAGGATTCTTC
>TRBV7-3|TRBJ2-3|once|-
CASSLAAGGGTDTQYF
TGTGCCAGCAGCTTAGCCGCAGGCGGAGGCACAGATACGCAGTATTTT
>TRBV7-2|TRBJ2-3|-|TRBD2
CASRPLLAGGPTDTQYF
TGTGCCAGCAGGCCCCTCCTAGCGGGGGGCCCCACAGATACGCAGTATTTT
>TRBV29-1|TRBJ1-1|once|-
CSVWTANTEAFF
TGCAGCGTTTGGACGGCGAACACTGAAGCTTTCTTT
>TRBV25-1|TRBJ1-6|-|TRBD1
CASKTGRSPLHF
TGTGCCAGCAAGACAGGGCGTTCACCCCTCCACTTT
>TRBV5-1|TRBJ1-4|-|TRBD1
CASRSPGQGIGKLFF
TGCGCCAGCAGGTCTCCGGGACAGGGTATCGGAAAACTGTTTTTT
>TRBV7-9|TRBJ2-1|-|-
CASSLSGLNNEQFF
TGTGCCAGCAGCTTATCCGGCCTGAACAATGAGCAGTTCTTC
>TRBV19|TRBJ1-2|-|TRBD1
CASNTPGQGRVSYGYTF
TGTGCCAGTAACACGCCGGGACAGGGACGTGTGAGCTATGGCTACACCTTC
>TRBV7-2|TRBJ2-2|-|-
CASSQVQGKTGELFF
TGTGCCAGCAGCCAGGTACAGGGAAAAACCGGGGAGCTGTTTTTT
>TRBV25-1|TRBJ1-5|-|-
CASSESRSGGNQPQHF
TGTGCCAGCAGTGAATCCAGGTCAGGGGGCAATCAGCCCCAGCATTTT
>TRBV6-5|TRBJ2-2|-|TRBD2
CASSTGLAGNGELFF
TGTGCCAGCAGTACGGGACTAGCGGGCAACGGGGAGCTGTTTTTT
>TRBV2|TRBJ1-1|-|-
CASRGHRVENTEAFF
TGTGCCAGCAGGGGACACAGGGTGGAGAATACTGAAGCTTTCTTT
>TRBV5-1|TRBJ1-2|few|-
CASSLESAGRDGYTF
TGCGCCAGCAGCTTGGAAAGTGCAGGGAGGGATGGCTACACCTTC
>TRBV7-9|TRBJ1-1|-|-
CASRAGTANTEAFF
TGTGCCAGCCGGGCCGGGACTGCGAACACTGAAGCTTTCTTT
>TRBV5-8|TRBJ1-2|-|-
CASTVPNRDYGYTF
TGTGCCTCGACCGTCCCAAATCGGGACTATGGCTACACCTTC
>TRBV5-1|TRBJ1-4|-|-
CASSFGSPTNEKLFF
TGCGCCAGCAGCTTCGGCAGCCCAACTAATGAAAAACTGTTTTTT
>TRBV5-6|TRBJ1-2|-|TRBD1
CASSFRQGGGYTF
TGTGCCAGCAGCTTCCGACAGGGAGGAGGCTACACCTTC
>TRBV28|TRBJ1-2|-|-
CASSLTTNYGYTF
TGTGCCAGCAGTTTAACTACTAACTATGGCTACACCTTC
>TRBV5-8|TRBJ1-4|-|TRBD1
CASNPGTGVIEKLFF
TGTGCCAGCAACCCTGGGACAGGGGTAATTGAAAAACTGTTTTTT
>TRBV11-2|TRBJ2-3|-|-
CASSLRPWTLDTQYF
TGTGCCAGCAGCTTAAGACCGTGGACTTTAGATACGCAGTATTTT
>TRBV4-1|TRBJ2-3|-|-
CASSQAVRGTDTQYF
TGCGCCAGCAGCCAAGCAGTTCGAGGCACAGATACGCAGTATTTT
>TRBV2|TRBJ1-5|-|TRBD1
CASRRDSSNQPQHF
TGTGCCAGCAGAAGGGACAGTTCCAATCAGCCCCAGCATTTT
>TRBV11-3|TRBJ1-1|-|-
CASSRALWENTEAFF
TGTGCCAGCAGCCGGGCGCTATGGGAGAACACTGAAGCTTTCTTT
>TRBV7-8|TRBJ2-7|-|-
CASSFVGSSYEQYF
TGTGCCAGCAGCTTCGTGGGGAGCTCCTACGAGCAGTACTTC
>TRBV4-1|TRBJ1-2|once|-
CASSQVGRANYGYTF
TGCGCCAGCAGCCAAGTGGGGCGAGCTAACTATGGCTACACCTTC
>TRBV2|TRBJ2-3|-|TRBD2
CASRGTSAPDTQYF
TGTGCCAGCAGGGGGACTAGCGCGCCAGATACGCAGTATTTT